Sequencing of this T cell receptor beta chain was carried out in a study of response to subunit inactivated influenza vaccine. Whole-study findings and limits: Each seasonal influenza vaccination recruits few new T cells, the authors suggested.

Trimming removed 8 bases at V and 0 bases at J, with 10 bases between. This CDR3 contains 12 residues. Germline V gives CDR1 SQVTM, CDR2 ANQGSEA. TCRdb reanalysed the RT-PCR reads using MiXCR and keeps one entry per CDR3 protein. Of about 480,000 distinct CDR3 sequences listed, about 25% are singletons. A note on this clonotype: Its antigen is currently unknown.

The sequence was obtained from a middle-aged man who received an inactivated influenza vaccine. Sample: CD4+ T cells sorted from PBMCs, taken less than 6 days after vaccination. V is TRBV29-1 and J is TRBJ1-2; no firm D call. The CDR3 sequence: CSFAAANYGYTF. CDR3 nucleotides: TGCAGCTTCGCCGCGGCTAACTATGGCTACACCTTC.